This entry describes one T cell receptor beta chain. Its antigen is still unknown. The same CDR3 arises from other DNA sequences in this sample as well. This specimen comes from a study of shared clonotypes between healthy human individuals. Study overall: A donor's plate count was three for CD4 naive and three for CD4 memory; CD8 naive had two and CD8 memory one. The study, taken as a whole, reports: Naive subsets typically showed greater estimated richness than memory subsets. Collection of samples was limited to blood; tissue repertoires likely differ.

CD45RO-negative, CCR7-selected cells formed the naive CD8 fraction, which excluded terminally differentiated effector memory CD45RA+ cells. The trim removed 0 bases at V and 7 bases at J, leaving 6 bases unmatched. CDR3 length: 15 amino acids. The germline gives CDR1 MGHRA, CDR2 YSYEKL. The test was conducted at deep level. Sequencing used immunoSEQ multiplex PCR; TCRdb keeps in-frame clones, though not all of them. The sample records some 2.1 million clones, just under 95% being singletons. The sample consisted of naive CD8+ T cells from PBMCs. This sequence joins TRBV4-1 and TRBJ1-5, with TRBD1 identical over 7 bases. This sequence originates from a man aged 18-30 years in good health. Some clones in this sample may be carry-over from other donors' samples. CDR3 residues: CASSQDRQGGQPQHF. The CDR3 DNA follows: TGCGCCAGCAGCCAAGATAGACAGGGAGGCCAGCCCCAGCATTTT.